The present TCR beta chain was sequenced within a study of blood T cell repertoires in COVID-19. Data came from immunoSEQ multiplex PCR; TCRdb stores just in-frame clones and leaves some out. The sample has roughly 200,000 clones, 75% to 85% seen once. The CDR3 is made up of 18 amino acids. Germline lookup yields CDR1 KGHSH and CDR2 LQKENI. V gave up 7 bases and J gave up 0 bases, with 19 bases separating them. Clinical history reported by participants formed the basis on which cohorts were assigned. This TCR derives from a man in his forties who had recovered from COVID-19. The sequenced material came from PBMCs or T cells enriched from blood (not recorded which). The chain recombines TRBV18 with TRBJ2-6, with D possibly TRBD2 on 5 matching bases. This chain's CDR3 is CASYPPGSYRSGANVLTF. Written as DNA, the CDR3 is TGTGCCAGCTACCCTCCGGGGTCGTATCGCTCTGGGGCCAACGTCCTGACTTTC. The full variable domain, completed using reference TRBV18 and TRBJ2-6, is NAGVMQNPRHLVRRRGQEARLRCSPMKGHSHVYWYRQLPEEGLKFMVYLQKENIIDESGMPKERFSAEFPKEGPSILRIQQVVRGDSAAYFCASYPPGSYRSGANVLTFGAGSRLTVL.